These 32 T cell receptor beta chains were sequenced from one sample in a study of identical twins. TCRdb passed the 5' RACE reads through MiXCR, listing each CDR3 protein once. The sample records about 240,000 distinct CDR3 sequences, about 10% being singletons. The sample comprised memory T cells sorted from blood. The receptors derive from a man in his fifties in good health.

The chain uses TRBV7-8 and TRBJ1-2, with D unresolved. V shed 0 bases and J shed 8 bases, with 13 bases lying between them. Per germline, CDR1 SGHVS and CDR2 FQNEAQ. The CDR3 loop spans 14 amino acids. The CDR3 spells CASSLADPFRGYTF. Here the CDR3 DNA reads TGTGCCAGCAGCTTAGCGGATCCCTTCAGAGGCTACACCTTC.

This clonotype has ten or more counts. This chain connects TRBV19 to TRBJ1-6, with 8 bases that match TRBD1. The CDR3 extends over 15 amino acids. Germline CDR1 is LNHDA and CDR2 is SQIVND (reference sequence). Trimming at V came to 5 bases and at J to 7 bases, leaving 7 bases not matched to a gene. CDR3 loop: CASSEGQGDNSPLHF. In DNA, the CDR3 is TGTGCCAGTAGTGAAGGACAGGGAGACAATTCACCCCTCCACTTT.

This clonotype was recorded at least ten times. The gene calls are TRBV29-1 and TRBJ1-1; possibly TRBD1 for D (5 bases). V lost 6 bases to trimming and J lost 0 bases, with 14 bases between them. Germline V gives CDR1 SQVTM, CDR2 ANQGSEA. The CDR3 spans 14 residues. The CDR3 sequence: CSVDDSTLNTEAFF. The CDR3 DNA is TGCAGCGTAGATGACAGCACCCTGAACACTGAAGCTTTCTTT.

Remarks on this clonotype: A much larger clone differs by one base, so this may be a read error. The V call is TRBV5-1, the J call TRBJ2-2; possible D gene TRBD2, 5 bases. CDR1 is SGHRS, CDR2 YFSETQ, per germline. CDR3 length: 16 amino acids. The CDR3 protein is CASSLVGQANTGEPFF. The DNA for the CDR3 is TGCGCCAGCAGCTTGGTTGGGCAGGCGAACACCGGGGAGCCGTTTTTT.

This clonotype showed up just once. The chain is built from TRBV5-4 and TRBJ2-3; 14 positions match TRBD2. V gave up 2 bases and J gave up 6 bases; unmatched junction bases: 8. Germline V gives CDR1 SGHNT, CDR2 YYREEE (reference sequence). CDR3 length: 17 amino acids. The CDR3 region is CASSFPTSGGASDTQYF. CDR3 DNA sequence: TGTGCCAGCAGCTTCCCGACTAGCGGGGGGGCCAGTGATACGCAGTATTTT. Looking up the rest from reference TRBV5-4 and TRBJ2-3 gives the full variable domain: ETGVTQSPTHLIKTRGQQVTLRCSSQSGHNTVSWYQQALGQGPQFIFQYYREEENGRGNFPPRFSGLQFPNYSSELNVNALELDDSALYLCASSFPTSGGASDTQYFGPGTRLTVL.

This clonotype was counted ten times or more. This chain connects TRBV28 to TRBJ2-2; 8 bases agree with TRBD1. Per germline, CDR1 MDHEN and CDR2 SYDVKM. The CDR3 loop spans 17 amino acids. The ends lost 3 bases at V and 6 bases at J; junction bases unmatched: 12. CDR3 in DNA: TGTGCCAGCAGTTTTGGGTGGACCGGGACAGGAGCCGGGGAGCTGTTTTTT. This encodes CASSFGWTGTGAGELFF.

This clonotype occurred many times. CDR3 in amino acids: CASSQLQGDEQYF. The CDR3 DNA reads as TGTGCCAGCTCACAATTACAGGGAGACGAGCAGTACTTC. The chain links TRBV18 to TRBJ2-7, with D perhaps matching TRBD1 (6 bases). The germline gives CDR1 KGHSH, CDR2 LQKENI. The CDR3 is made up of 13 amino acids. Trimming left V 4 bases short and J 5 bases short, with 12 bases between.

This clonotype was recorded many times. This chain joins TRBV14 and TRBJ2-3; 8 nucleotides agree with TRBD1. Germline CDR1 SGHDN, CDR2 FVKESK. V shed 2 bases and J 6 bases; nucleotides not matched to a gene: 19. The CDR3 spans 19 residues. DNA for the CDR3: TGTGCCAGCAGCCAAACACGTTTCACGGACAGGGCCCTCCCGGATACGCAGTATTTT. This codes for CASSQTRFTDRALPDTQYF.

The table lists this clonotype with many counts. V gene TRBV29-1 combines with J gene TRBJ1-2, with no clear D. The germline V gene has CDR1 SQVTM and CDR2 ANQGSEA. The CDR3 has 12 amino acids. V was cut by 3 bases and J by 4 bases, with 9 bases left in between. The CDR3 reads CSVEGQTYGYTF. The CDR3, as DNA: TGCAGCGTTGAGGGCCAGACCTATGGCTACACCTTC.

This clonotype has only a few counts. The genes are TRBV24-1 and TRBJ2-3; 14 nucleotides align to TRBD2. V lost 4 bases, J lost 0 bases, and 5 bases stayed unmatched. CDR1 and CDR2 (germline): KGHDR, SFDVKD. The CDR3 extends over 18 amino acids. For the CDR3, the DNA is TGTGCCACCAGTGAAATGGGACTAGCGGGAGAGAGCACAGATACGCAGTATTTT. Residues: CATSEMGLAGESTDTQYF.

There are a few counts of this clonotype. The chain couples TRBV7-6 to TRBJ2-1; possibly TRBD2 for D (6 bases). V dropped 4 bases and J dropped 10 bases, with 14 bases sitting between them. Germline CDR1 is SGHVS and CDR2 is FNYEAQ. The CDR3 loop spans 13 amino acids. The CDR3 here is CASSYPGSVEQFF. DNA for the CDR3: TGTGCCAGCAGCTACCCCGGGAGCGTGGAGCAGTTCTTC.

This clonotype was found many times. V and J are TRBV11-3 and TRBJ2-2; D is undetermined. Germline values: CDR1 SGHNT, CDR2 YENEEA. The V end lost 1 base, the J end lost 1 base, and 4 bases lay between the germline ends. This CDR3 region has 14 residues. CDR3 sequence reads: CASSLGENTGELFF. CDR3 in DNA: TGTGCCAGCAGCTTAGGGGAGAACACCGGGGAGCTGTTTTTT.

This clonotype was picked up a small number of times. The genes are TRBV5-8 and TRBJ1-6; 11 bases map to TRBD1. Germline values: CDR1 SGHTS, CDR2 YDEGEE. The CDR3 is 14 residues long. Trimming cost V 5 bases and J 10 bases; bases outside gene matches: 5. DNA of the CDR3: TGTGCCAGCAGTTGGACAGGGGGCCAATCACCCCTCCACTTT. Translation: CASSWTGGQSPLHF.

Ten or more counts support this clonotype. The chain couples TRBV7-7 to TRBJ2-1; D remains ambiguous. With 1 base removed from V and 0 bases from J, the gap between germline ends came to 7 bases. This CDR3 is 15 amino acids long. The germline V gene encodes CDR1 SSHAT and CDR2 FNYEAQ (reference sequence). The CDR3 DNA reads TGTGCCAGCAGCTTAGTCCCTAGCTCCTACAATGAGCAGTTCTTC. It specifies CASSLVPSSYNEQFF.

Comment on this clonotype: A much larger clonotype is one base distant, so this may be a read error. This sequence joins TRBV7-8 and TRBJ2-3; 7 bases are a match to TRBD2. CDR3 length: 15 residues. V was clipped by 8 bases and J by 0 bases; unmatched bases: 8. The germline gives CDR1 SGHVS, CDR2 FQNEAQ. This CDR3 is CASSPNSGSTDTQYF. The CDR3 bases are TGTGCCAGCTCACCTAATAGCGGGAGCACAGATACGCAGTATTTT.

This clonotype was recorded at least ten times. The gene calls are TRBV7-9 and TRBJ1-1, with D unresolved. CDR1 and CDR2 from the germline V gene are SEHNR and FQNEAQ (reference sequence). V lost 4 bases, J lost 0 bases, and 9 bases lay in between. CDR3 length: 14 amino acids. The CDR3 nucleotides read TGTGCCAGCAGCTCTCAGGTGGTGAACACTGAAGCTTTCTTT. Translating gives CASSSQVVNTEAFF.

This clonotype was found many times. This sequence joins TRBV6-2 or TRBV6-3 and TRBJ1-5; no firm D call. This CDR3 is built from 15 residues. Germline V gene lookup returns CDR1 MNHEY and CDR2 SVGEGT. Between the trimmed V and J ends, which lost 4 bases and 4 bases, there was a span of 14 bases. This CDR3 reads CASSSLRSLNQPQHF. For the CDR3, the DNA is TGTGCCAGCAGTTCGTTACGGAGCTTAAATCAGCCCCAGCATTTT.

Remarks on this clonotype: This may come from a read error, since a much larger clone is one base off. The CDR3 DNA is TGTGCCAGCAGTTTATTGGCACAGGGGGGGGCAAAACTGTTTTTT. Residues: CASSLLAQGGAKLFF. The chain recombines TRBV27 with TRBJ1-4, with TRBD1 identical over 8 bases. The germline V gene encodes CDR1 MNHEY and CDR2 SMNVEV (reference sequence). The V and J ends lost 1 base and 10 bases, in that order; junction bases with no gene match: 8. The CDR3 has 15 amino acids.

This rearrangement joins TRBV20-1 to TRBJ1-5, with D perhaps matching TRBD1 (6 bases). Germline CDR1 DFQATT, CDR2 SNEGSKA (reference sequence). CDR3 length: 13 amino acids. The V end lost 3 bases, the J end lost 14 bases, and 20 bases lay between the germline ends. The CDR3 sequence is CSARGGQDSLEHF. The CDR3 coding sequence is TGCAGTGCTAGGGGGGGGCAGGACAGCCTAGAGCATTTT.

The genes are TRBV20-1 and TRBJ2-1, with D maybe TRBD2 (6 bases). Germline CDR1 DFQATT, CDR2 SNEGSKA (reference sequence). This CDR3 spans 15 amino acids. V lost 0 bases to trimming and J lost 6 bases, with 15 bases between them. The DNA of the CDR3 is TGCAGTGCTAGAGAAGATGCTAGCGCGGGCAATGAGCAGTTCTTC. Protein product: CSAREDASAGNEQFF.

This chain uses TRBV11-3 with TRBJ2-7; D ambiguous. The germline V gene has CDR1 SGHNT and CDR2 YENEEA. The CDR3 is made up of 15 amino acids. V shed 5 bases and J shed 6 bases, with 20 bases lying between them. The CDR3 DNA reads TGTGCCAGCAGCCGGGCCCTCCAACATGCTGCCGAGCAGTACTTC. It encodes CASSRALQHAAEQYF.

This clonotype was counted at least ten times. The chain combines TRBV20-1 with TRBJ1-6; the D is unclear. V dropped 4 bases and J dropped 7 bases, with 8 bases sitting between them. Per the germline V gene, CDR1 is DFQATT and CDR2 is SNEGSKA (reference sequence). The CDR3 is 12 residues long. The CDR3 bases are TGCAGTGCTACCCCGGGAAATTCACCCCTCCACTTT. Translated: CSATPGNSPLHF.

This clonotype was recorded a few times. This chain connects TRBV7-9 to TRBJ1-4, with 8 bases identical to TRBD1. Looked up from germline, CDR1 is SEHNR and CDR2 is FQNEAQ (reference sequence). This CDR3 is built from 17 residues. V shed 4 bases and J 9 bases; nucleotides not matched to a gene: 16. CDR3 amino acids: CASSSSPIGDRTQKLFF. For the CDR3, the DNA is TGTGCCAGCAGCTCGTCACCCATAGGGGACAGGACGCAAAAACTGTTTTTT.

The chain recombines TRBV10-3 with TRBJ2-7; 12 nucleotides align to TRBD2. Unmatched junction bases numbered 1, after V lost 2 bases and J lost 2 bases. There are 15 residues in the CDR3. Germline values: CDR1 ENHRY, CDR2 SYGVKD. CDR3 nucleotide sequence: TGTGCCATCAGTGAGCCTAGCGGGAGGGCCTACGAGCAGTACTTC. Protein: CAISEPSGRAYEQYF.

V usage is TRBV6-1 and J usage is TRBJ2-5, with TRBD2 matching 10 bases. Germline V gene sequence: CDR1 MNHNS, CDR2 SASEGT. This CDR3 contains 17 residues. With 6 bases clipped from V and 4 bases from J, the junction kept 14 bases outside the gene matches. CDR3: CASSLPAAGGAGETQYF. Written as DNA, the CDR3 is TGTGCCAGCAGCCTGCCGGCAGCGGGGGGGGCAGGAGAGACCCAGTACTTC.

This clonotype was detected many times. The rearrangement joins TRBV7-8 to TRBJ2-3; TRBD1 might be the D (6 bases). The germline V gene has CDR1 SGHVS and CDR2 FQNEAQ. The V gene lost 5 bases and the J gene lost 1 base, with 28 bases spanning the gap. This CDR3 has 20 residues. CDR3 nucleotide sequence: TGTGCCAGCAGCCTAGAAGAACGGGCAGGGGAAGCGTGGGGCACAGATACGCAGTATTTT. Protein: CASSLEERAGEAWGTDTQYF.

This clonotype was seen a few times. J is TRBJ1-5 and V is TRBV6-2 or TRBV6-3, with D hard to call. CDR1 and CDR2 from the germline V gene are MNHEY and SVGEGT. There are 14 residues in the CDR3. The V and J ends lost 6 bases and 0 bases respectively, with 9 bases between them. CDR3 nucleotides: TGTGCCAGCAGCTCCACAAGTAGCAATCAGCCCCAGCATTTT. It yields the protein CASSSTSSNQPQHF.

V usage is TRBV6-2 or TRBV6-3 and J usage is TRBJ2-7, with a possible D match to TRBD1 (5 bases). CDR3 length equals 13 residues. From germline, CDR1 is MNHEY and CDR2 SVGEGT. V was shortened by 9 bases and J by 1 base, with 13 bases between the two germline ends. CDR3 bases: TGTGCCAGAAGAACCCCAGGGTCCTACGAGCAGTACTTC. It translates to CARRTPGSYEQYF.

This clonotype was recorded at least ten times. The rearrangement uses TRBV4-1 and TRBJ2-1; 10 bases align to TRBD2. CDR3 length: 14 amino acids. V dropped 3 bases and J dropped 8; count of bases not matched to a gene: 4. The germline V gene has CDR1 MGHRA and CDR2 YSYEKL. The chain's CDR3 is CASSQSGGADEQFF. The CDR3, as DNA: TGCGCCAGCAGCCAGAGCGGGGGGGCTGATGAGCAGTTCTTC.

The chain couples TRBV25-1 to TRBJ2-2, with 8 positions matching TRBD1. The germline V gene has CDR1 MGHDK and CDR2 SYGVNS. V gave up 7 bases and J gave up 4 bases; unmatched junction bases: 20. CDR3 size: 19 residues. The CDR3 sequence is CASTLPILTSRGPTGELFF. DNA of the CDR3: TGTGCCAGCACCCTTCCCATTCTCACAAGCAGGGGGCCCACCGGGGAGCTGTTTTTT.

The sample holds a few counts of this clonotype. The V call is TRBV4-1, the J call TRBJ2-1; TRBD1 is a possible D gene (5 bases). V lost 2 bases to trimming and J lost 3 bases, with 14 bases between them. CDR3 length equals 16 residues. In germline, CDR1 is MGHRA, CDR2 YSYEKL. CDR3 residues: CASSQRAGINYNEQFF. CDR3 sequence (DNA): TGCGCCAGCAGCCAAAGGGCAGGGATAAACTACAATGAGCAGTTCTTC.

This clonotype was seen a handful of times. The chain links TRBV7-8 to TRBJ2-1, with 8 nucleotides matching TRBD2. Germline V gives CDR1 SGHVS, CDR2 FQNEAQ. This CDR3 has 16 residues. Trimming removed 4 bases from V and 6 bases from J; junction bases left unmatched: 11. The CDR3 DNA is TGTGCCAGCAGCTCCCGAAGACTAGCGAGCCCCAATGAGCAGTTCTTC. Amino acid sequence: CASSSRRLASPNEQFF. The whole variable domain, filled in from reference TRBV7-8 and TRBJ2-1, reads GAGVSQSPRYKVAKRGQDVALRCDPISGHVSLFWYQQALGQGPEFLTYFQNEAQLDKSGLPSDRFFAERPEGSVSTLKIQRTQQEDSAVYLCASSSRRLASPNEQFFGPGTRLTVL.